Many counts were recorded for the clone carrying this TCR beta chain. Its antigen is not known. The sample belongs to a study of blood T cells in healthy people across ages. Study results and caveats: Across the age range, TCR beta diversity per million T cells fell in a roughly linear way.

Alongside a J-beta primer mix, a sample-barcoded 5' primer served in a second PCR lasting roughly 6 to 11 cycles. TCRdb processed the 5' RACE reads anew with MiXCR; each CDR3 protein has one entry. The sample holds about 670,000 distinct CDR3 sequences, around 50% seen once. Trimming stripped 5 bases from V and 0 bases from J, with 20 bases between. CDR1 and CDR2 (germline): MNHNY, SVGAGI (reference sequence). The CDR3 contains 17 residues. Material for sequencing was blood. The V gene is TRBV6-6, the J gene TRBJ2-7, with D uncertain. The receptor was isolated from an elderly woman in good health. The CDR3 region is CASSPLNRSDSSYEQYF. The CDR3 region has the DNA TGTGCCAGCAGTCCCCTAAATCGATCCGATAGCTCCTACGAGCAGTACTTC.